This T cell receptor beta chain was identified in a study of regulatory T cells in long-lasting Graves disease. Regarding time point: newly diagnosed GD, antithyroid drugs for less than 3 months. Following extraction of RNA from PBMCs, that RNA was used to make the TCR library. Xi'an, China, was home to the endocrinology department that provided patients. A nine-milliliter sample of peripheral blood was drawn into EDTA tubes. In its sample, this clonotype was seen many times. The CDR3 spans 14 residues. V shed 8 bases and J shed 3 bases, with 16 bases lying between them. Germline assignment: CDR1 MNHNS and CDR2 SASEGT. Building of the TCR beta libraries involved iRepertoire HTBI primers and Arm-PCR of CDR3 regions. TCRdb independently ran MiXCR on the multiplex PCR reads; one entry per CDR3 protein. The sample has about 430,000 distinct CDR3 sequences, 15% seen once; the top ten hold roughly 7.7%. These data also featured in a second study, about T cells in Graves' hyperthyroidism and ophthalmopathy. From that paper: A patient was excluded if there was uncontrolled infection, other autoimmune disease, pregnancy or lactation. Clinical symptoms, serum thyroxine, TRAb, thyroid ultrasound and orbital computed tomography informed diagnoses.

The TCR sequence derives from a middle-aged woman with Graves disease. The material was peripheral blood mononuclear cells (PBMCs), obtained at new diagnosis, from a patient treated with antithyroid drugs. This rearrangement joins TRBV6-1 to TRBJ2-5, with TRBD2 as a possible D gene (6 bases). The CDR3 loop is CASDTSLAKETQYF. The CDR3 DNA reads as TGTGCCAGCGACACTAGTCTAGCGAAAGAGACCCAGTACTTC.